A single sample is the source of the 7 T cell receptor beta chains below, sequenced in a study of cytomegalovirus exposure and HLA in healthy donors. With 60 Vbeta and 13 Jbeta primers, the PCR was carried out. TCRdb's copy holds only in-frame clones and misses some; the assay was immunoSEQ multiplex PCR. Here the sample spans over 150,000 clones, 70% to 80% being singletons. Material for sequencing was PBMCs. The receptors here all came from a middle-aged man in good health and CMV-seropositive.

This clone was counted once. The V call is TRBV2, the J call TRBJ1-5; 10 nucleotides align to TRBD1. V lost 7 bases, J lost 4 bases, and 13 bases stayed unmatched. Germline V gene lookup returns CDR1 SNHLY and CDR2 FYNNEI. There are 17 residues in the CDR3. CDR3 bases: TGTGCCAGCAACCTGGGGACAGGGGAGGTGGGGAATCAGCCCCAGCATTTT. Its translation is CASNLGTGEVGNQPQHF.

The chain links TRBV7-9 to TRBJ2-7; no reliable D call. Trimming removed 4 bases from V and 2 bases from J, with 15 bases in between. From germline, CDR1 is SEHNR and CDR2 FQNEAQ (reference sequence). CDR3 size: 15 residues. CDR3 coding DNA: TGTGCCAGCAGCTCCGCCCCCAGGAACACCTACGAGCAGTACTTC. Its protein is CASSSAPRNTYEQYF.

DNA of the CDR3: TGTGCCAGCAGCCCAGCAGGGGTCATGAACACTGAAGCTTTCTTT. It yields the protein CASSPAGVMNTEAFF. The chain links TRBV7-2 to TRBJ1-1; maybe TRBD1 (6 bases). In germline, CDR1 is SGHTA, CDR2 FQGNSA. V lost 5 bases to trimming and J lost 0 bases, with 13 bases between them. The CDR3 is 15 residues long.

The chain uses TRBV2 and TRBJ1-5; D gene ambiguous. Germline V gene lookup returns CDR1 SNHLY and CDR2 FYNNEI. V lost 2 bases, J lost 5 bases, and 10 bases lay in between. There are 14 residues in the CDR3. The CDR3 DNA reads TGTGCCAGCAGTGAAAACCGGGTGTATCAGCCCCAGCATTTT. Amino acid sequence: CASSENRVYQPQHF.

This clone was seen only a few times. This CDR3 reads CIASAPGKDPGGYTF. The CDR3 nucleotides are TGCATCGCCTCAGCACCGGGGAAGGATCCGGGTGGCTACACCTTC. The chain links TRBV29-1 to TRBJ1-2; D unresolved. From germline, CDR1 is SQVTM and CDR2 ANQGSEA. CDR3 length: 15 residues.

The chain has TRBV27 and TRBJ2-7; 7 bases fit TRBD1. The CDR3 extends over 13 amino acids. In germline, CDR1 is MNHEY, CDR2 SMNVEV (reference sequence). Trimming removed 3 bases from V and 2 bases from J; junction bases left unmatched: 1. In DNA, the CDR3 is TGTGCCAGCAGTTTTGGGACAGCCTACGAGCAGTACTTC. Translated: CASSFGTAYEQYF.

The gene calls are TRBV19 and TRBJ1-6; TRBD1 matches 9 bases. From germline, CDR1 is LNHDA and CDR2 SQIVND (reference sequence). There are 15 residues in the CDR3. V was clipped by 3 bases and J by 9 bases; unmatched bases: 6. CDR3 in amino acids: CASSMLGTGFSPLHF. CDR3 in DNA: TGTGCCAGTAGTATGTTAGGGACAGGGTTTTCACCCCTCCACTTT.